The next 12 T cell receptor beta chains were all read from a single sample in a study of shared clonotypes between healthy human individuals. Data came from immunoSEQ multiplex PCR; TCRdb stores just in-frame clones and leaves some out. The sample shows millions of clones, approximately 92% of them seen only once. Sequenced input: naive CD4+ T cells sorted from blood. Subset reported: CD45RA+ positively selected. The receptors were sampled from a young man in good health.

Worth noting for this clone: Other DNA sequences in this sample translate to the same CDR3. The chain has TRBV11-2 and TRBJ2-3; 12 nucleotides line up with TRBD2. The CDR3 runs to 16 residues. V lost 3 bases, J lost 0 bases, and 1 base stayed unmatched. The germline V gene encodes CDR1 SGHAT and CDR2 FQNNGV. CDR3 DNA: TGTGCCAGCAGCTTGACTAGCGGGGGAAGCACAGATACGCAGTATTTT. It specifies CASSLTSGGSTDTQYF.

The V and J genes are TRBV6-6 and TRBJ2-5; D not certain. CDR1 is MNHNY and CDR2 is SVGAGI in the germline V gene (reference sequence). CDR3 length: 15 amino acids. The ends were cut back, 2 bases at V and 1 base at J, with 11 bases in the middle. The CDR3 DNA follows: TGTGCCAGCAGTTACCGAGTCTTGGGCCAAGAGACCCAGTACTTC. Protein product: CASSYRVLGQETQYF.

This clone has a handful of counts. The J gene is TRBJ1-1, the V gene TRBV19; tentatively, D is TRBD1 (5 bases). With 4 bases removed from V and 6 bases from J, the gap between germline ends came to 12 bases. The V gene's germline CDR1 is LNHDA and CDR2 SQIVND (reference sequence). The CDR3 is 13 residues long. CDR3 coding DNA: TGTGCCAGTAGTACTCAGGGTTACGCTGAAGCTTTCTTT. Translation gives CASSTQGYAEAFF.

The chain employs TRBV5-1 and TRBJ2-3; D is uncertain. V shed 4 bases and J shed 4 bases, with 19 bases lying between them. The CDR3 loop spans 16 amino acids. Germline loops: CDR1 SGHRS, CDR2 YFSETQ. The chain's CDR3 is CASSLPSGNIPDTQYF. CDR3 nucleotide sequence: TGCGCCAGCAGCCTACCCTCGGGTAACATTCCAGATACGCAGTATTTT.

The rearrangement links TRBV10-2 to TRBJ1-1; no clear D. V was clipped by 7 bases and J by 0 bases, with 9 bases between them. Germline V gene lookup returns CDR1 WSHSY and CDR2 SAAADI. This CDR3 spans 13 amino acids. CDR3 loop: CASMRNLNTEAFF. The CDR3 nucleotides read TGCGCCAGCATGCGCAACTTGAACACTGAAGCTTTCTTT.

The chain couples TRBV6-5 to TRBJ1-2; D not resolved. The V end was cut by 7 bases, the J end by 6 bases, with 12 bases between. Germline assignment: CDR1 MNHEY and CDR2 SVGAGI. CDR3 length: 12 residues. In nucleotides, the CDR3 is TGTGCCAGCAAGGAAGTCCCGGATGGCTACACCTTC. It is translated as CASKEVPDGYTF.

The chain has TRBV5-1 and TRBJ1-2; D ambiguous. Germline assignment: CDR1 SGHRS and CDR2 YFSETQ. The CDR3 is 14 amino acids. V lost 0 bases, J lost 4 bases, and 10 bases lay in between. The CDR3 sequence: CASSLEPTTYGYTF. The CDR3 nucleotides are TGCGCCAGCAGCTTGGAGCCCACCACCTATGGCTACACCTTC.

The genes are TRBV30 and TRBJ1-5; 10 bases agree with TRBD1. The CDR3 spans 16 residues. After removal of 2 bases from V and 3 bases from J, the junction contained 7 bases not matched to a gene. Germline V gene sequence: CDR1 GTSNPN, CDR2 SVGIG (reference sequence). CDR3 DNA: TGTGCCTGGAGTCCTCGGGACAGGGGAACCAATCAGCCCCAGCATTTT. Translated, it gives CAWSPRDRGTNQPQHF.

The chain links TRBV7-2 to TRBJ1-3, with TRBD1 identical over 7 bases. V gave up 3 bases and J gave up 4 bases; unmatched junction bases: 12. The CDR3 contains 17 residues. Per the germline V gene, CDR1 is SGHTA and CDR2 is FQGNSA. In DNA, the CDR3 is TGTGCCAGCAGCTTCAACTACGGACAGGCTACAGGAAACACCATATATTTT. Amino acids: CASSFNYGQATGNTIYF.

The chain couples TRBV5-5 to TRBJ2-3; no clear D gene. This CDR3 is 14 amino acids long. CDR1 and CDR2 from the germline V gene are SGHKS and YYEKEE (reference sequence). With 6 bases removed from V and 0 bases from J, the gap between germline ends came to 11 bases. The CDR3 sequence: CASNLDYSTDTQYF. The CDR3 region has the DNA TGTGCCAGCAATCTAGATTACAGCACAGATACGCAGTATTTT.

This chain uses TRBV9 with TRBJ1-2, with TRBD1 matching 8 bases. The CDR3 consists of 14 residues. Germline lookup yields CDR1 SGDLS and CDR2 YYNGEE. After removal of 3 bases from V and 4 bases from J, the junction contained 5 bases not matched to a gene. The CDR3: CASSEGDRGYGYTF. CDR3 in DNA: TGTGCCAGCAGCGAGGGAGACAGGGGCTATGGCTACACCTTC.

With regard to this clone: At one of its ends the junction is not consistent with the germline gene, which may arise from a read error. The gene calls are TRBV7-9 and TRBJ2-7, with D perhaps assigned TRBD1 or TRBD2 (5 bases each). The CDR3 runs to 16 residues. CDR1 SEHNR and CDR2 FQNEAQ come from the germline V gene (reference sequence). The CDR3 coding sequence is TGTGCCAGCAGCCAGGGCACACAAAATAACGACTACGTGCAGTACTTC. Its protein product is CASSQGTQNNDYVQYF. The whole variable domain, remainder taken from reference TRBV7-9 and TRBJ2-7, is DTGVSQNPRHKITKRGQNVTFRCDPISEHNRLYWYRQTLGQGPEFLTYFQNEAQLEKSRLLSDRFSAERPKGSFSTLEIQRTEQGDSAMYLCASSQGTQNNDYVQYFGPGTRLTVT.